The present T cell receptor beta chain was sequenced within a study of blood T cell repertoires in COVID-19. In the original analysis: For nucleated cells, counts were estimated from reference gene primer amplification. TCRdb's copy holds only in-frame clones and misses some; the assay was immunoSEQ multiplex PCR. V and J calls and clone size follow that table, whereas D and trimming were derived from the DNA. The sample records around 250,000 clones, roughly four fifths being singletons. The CDR3 spans 15 residues. The V gene's germline CDR1 is MNHEY and CDR2 SVGAGI. V was shortened by 8 bases and J by 9 bases, with 20 bases between the two germline ends. Enrollees, about 18 to 90 years old, lived in some 24 US areas.

Sample: PBMCs or T cells enriched from blood (not recorded which). This chain connects TRBV6-5 to TRBJ1-6; tentative D call: TRBD1 (6 bases). This clonotype originated in a man aged 40-50 years who had recovered from COVID-19. In nucleotides, the CDR3 is TGTGCCAGCGCCGGTGCCGGGGGGCCGGGTTCACCCCTCCACTTT. As protein: CASAGAGGPGSPLHF.